These 25 T cell receptor beta chains share one sample of origin, sequenced in a study of T cells in Graves' hyperthyroidism and ophthalmopathy. Researchers took RNA transcripts and amplified the TCR beta CDR3 regions from them. RT-PCR in the first round (using the HTBI primer set) targeted the TCR CDR3. TCRdb re-analysed the multiplex PCR reads in MiXCR, keeping a single row per CDR3 protein. The table has about half a million distinct CDR3 sequences, less than 20% seen once. Sequences were obtained from blood. The receptor source for this set is a man aged 40-55 years with Graves' ophthalmopathy.

The genes are TRBV5-1 and TRBJ2-7; TRBD1 agrees at 10 bases. The CDR3 runs to 17 residues. With V trimmed by 4 bases and J by 0 bases, 10 bases remained unmatched. Per the germline V gene, CDR1 is SGHRS and CDR2 is YFSETQ. The CDR3 spells CASSPDRGLKLSYEQYF. The CDR3 DNA reads TGCGCCAGCAGCCCAGACAGGGGGCTAAAGCTCTCCTACGAGCAGTACTTC. Drawing the rest from reference TRBV5-1 and TRBJ2-7, the complete variable domain is KAGVTQTPRYLIKTRGQQVTLSCSPISGHRSVSWYQQTPGQGLQFLFEYFSETQRNKGNFPGRFSGRQFSNSRSEMNVSTLELGDSALYLCASSPDRGLKLSYEQYFGPGTRLTVT.

V is TRBV29-1 and J is TRBJ2-3; TRBD1 aligns across 8 bases. CDR3 length equals 14 residues. Germline-derived CDR1 and CDR2 are SQVTM and ANQGSEA. The V segment lost 7 bases and the J segment 3 bases; nucleotides outside the gene matches: 9. This chain's CDR3 is CSAPHRGRTDTQYF. The CDR3 DNA follows: TGCAGCGCCCCACACAGGGGGAGGACAGATACGCAGTATTTT.

The table lists this clonotype with a few counts. CDR3 coding DNA: TGCAGTGCTTTAACAGGGGTGAAGCAGCCCCAGCATTTT. It codes for CSALTGVKQPQHF. The rearrangement joins TRBV20-1 to TRBJ1-5; 7 bases agree with TRBD1. This CDR3 region has 13 residues. V dropped 5 bases and J dropped 7; count of bases not matched to a gene: 8. CDR1 and CDR2 (germline): DFQATT, SNEGSKA (reference sequence).

This clonotype has just a few counts. The V call is TRBV29-1, the J call TRBJ1-5; 8 nucleotides match TRBD1. V lost 4 bases, J lost 1 base, and 9 bases stayed unmatched. The CDR3 sequence is 16 residues long. The germline V gene has CDR1 SQVTM and CDR2 ANQGSEA. CDR3 nucleotide sequence: TGCAGCGTTGCCAGGACCGGGGACAGGAGCAATCAGCCCCAGCATTTT. It is translated as CSVARTGDRSNQPQHF.

The chain couples TRBV19 to TRBJ2-7; D is perhaps TRBD2 (6 bases). The CDR3 is 13 residues long. The germline V and J ends were trimmed by 3 bases and 3 bases, with 9 bases remaining between them. Germline V gene sequence: CDR1 LNHDA, CDR2 SQIVND (reference sequence). CDR3 in DNA: TGTGCCAGTAGTATTATGGGGGGCTACGAGCAGTACTTC. Amino acid sequence: CASSIMGGYEQYF.

This clonotype has ten or more counts. The rearrangement links TRBV3-1 to TRBJ2-7; D perhaps matches TRBD2 (5 bases). Germline V gives CDR1 LGHDT, CDR2 YNNKEL (reference sequence). Trimming cost V 6 bases and J 1 base, with 13 bases left between them. This CDR3 is built from 14 residues. The CDR3 DNA reads as TGTGCCAGCAGGGACGGACGCGGGTCCTACGAGCAGTACTTC. Its protein product is CASRDGRGSYEQYF.

This clonotype was found many times. The rearrangement joins TRBV5-1 to TRBJ2-3; 7 bases align to TRBD2. Germline V gives CDR1 SGHRS, CDR2 YFSETQ. The CDR3 spans 13 residues. The ends lost 4 bases at V and 5 bases at J; junction bases unmatched: 4. The DNA for the CDR3 is TGCGCCAGCAGCCGCGGGGGAAGAGATACGCAGTATTTT. It codes for CASSRGGRDTQYF.

This clonotype was counted between two and nine times. The chain links TRBV20-1 to TRBJ1-1, with TRBD1 matching over 9 bases. In germline, CDR1 is DFQATT, CDR2 SNEGSKA (reference sequence). The CDR3 length is 15 residues. The V gene end was trimmed by 0 bases and the J gene end by 3 bases; junction bases not matched to a gene: 5. The CDR3 DNA reads as TGCAGTGCTAGAGACCGGGACAGGGAGTACACTGAAGCTTTCTTT. Its protein product is CSARDRDREYTEAFF.

This clonotype occurred a few times. The rearrangement joins TRBV5-8 to TRBJ2-3, with 11 bases matching TRBD2. This CDR3 comprises 16 residues. The germline V gene has CDR1 SGHTS and CDR2 YDEGEE. V trimming: 1 base; J trimming: 8 bases; junction bases outside the gene matches: 9. CDR3 region: CASSLIAGGPRGTQYF. CDR3 bases: TGTGCCAGCAGCTTGATAGCGGGAGGGCCCCGGGGTACGCAGTATTTT.

V and J are TRBV29-1 and TRBJ2-7; 9 bases match TRBD1. The J segment lost 1 base and the V segment lost 6 bases, leaving 7 bases of the junction unmatched. CDR3 length: 14 residues. Germline loops: CDR1 SQVTM, CDR2 ANQGSEA. CDR3 sequence: CSVLQGAKSYEQYF. CDR3 bases: TGCAGCGTCCTACAGGGGGCAAAGTCCTACGAGCAGTACTTC.

This clonotype was counted many times. This chain joins TRBV20-1 and TRBJ2-6, with TRBD1 matching over 7 bases. The CDR3 covers 16 residues. After removal of 2 bases from V and 1 base from J, the junction contained 5 bases not matched to a gene. Germline lookup yields CDR1 DFQATT and CDR2 SNEGSKA (reference sequence). Here the CDR3 reads CSARPRTGSGANVLTF. CDR3 nucleotides: TGCAGTGCTAGACCCAGGACAGGTTCTGGGGCCAACGTCCTGACTTTC.

This clonotype showed up many times. V gene TRBV6-1 combines with J gene TRBJ1-1; 7 bases are a match to TRBD1. V lost 5 bases and J lost 7; bases outside the gene matches: 13. The CDR3 runs to 15 residues. Germline CDR1 reads MNHNS; CDR2 reads SASEGT. CDR3 loop: CASSSNRDRSLEAFF. Written as DNA, the CDR3 is TGTGCCAGCAGTAGTAACCGGGACAGATCCCTTGAAGCTTTCTTT.

The V gene is TRBV6-2 or TRBV6-3, the J gene TRBJ2-2; D gene uncertain. Trimming removed 5 bases at V and 4 bases at J, with 14 bases between. Germline V CDR1 and CDR2: MNHEY, SVGEGT. The CDR3 contains 15 residues. The CDR3: CASSRVAMGTGELFF. The CDR3 nucleotides are TGTGCCAGCAGTCGGGTAGCTATGGGCACCGGGGAGCTGTTTTTT.

V usage is TRBV11-2 and J usage is TRBJ1-1; 8 positions agree with TRBD1. CDR1 and CDR2 (germline): SGHAT, FQNNGV. V lost 1 base and J lost 1; bases outside the gene matches: 5. There are 16 residues in the CDR3. In DNA form, the CDR3 reads TGTGCCAGCAGCTTAGGACAGGGGATGGGGAACACTGAAGCTTTCTTT. It specifies CASSLGQGMGNTEAFF.

This chain links TRBV19 with TRBJ1-5; the match to TRBD1 covers 9 bases. V trimming: 4 bases; J trimming: 2 bases; junction bases outside the gene matches: 6. CDR3 length equals 16 residues. From germline, CDR1 is LNHDA and CDR2 SQIVND (reference sequence). The CDR3 region is CASSTIWTGGNQPQHF. The CDR3 nucleotides are TGTGCCAGTAGTACCATTTGGACAGGGGGCAATCAGCCCCAGCATTTT.

Turning to this clonotype: The junction and the germline gene differ at one end; a read error may be behind it. The rearrangement uses TRBV7-8 and TRBJ2-1; 9 positions agree with TRBD2. The V gene's germline CDR1 is SGHVS and CDR2 FQNEAQ. The CDR3 covers 18 residues. The CDR3 coding sequence is TGCGCCAGCAGCCAGGACCCCGTTAGCGGGAGTTTCGGCAATGAGCAGTTCTTC. Protein sequence: CASSQDPVSGSFGNEQFF. The entire variable domain, with the rest obtained from reference TRBV7-8 and TRBJ2-1, is as follows: GAGVSQSPRYKVAKRGQDVALRCDPISGHVSLFWYQQALGQGPEFLTYFQNEAQLDKSGLPSDRFFAERPEGSVSTLKIQRTQQEDSAVYLCASSQDPVSGSFGNEQFFGPGTRLTVL.

This clonotype was picked up many times. This chain connects TRBV7-8 to TRBJ2-2, with D perhaps TRBD2 (5 bases). This CDR3 contains 13 residues. V was shortened by 4 bases and J by 3 bases, with 6 bases between the two germline ends. Germline V gene lookup returns CDR1 SGHVS and CDR2 FQNEAQ. In nucleotides, the CDR3 is TGTGCCAGCAGCTGGGAGTACACCGGGGAGCTGTTTTTT. Protein: CASSWEYTGELFF.

This clonotype was counted a few times. Written as DNA, the CDR3 is TGTGCCAGCGGATACCCCCCTACCGGACTAGCGGGAGCCAATCACAATGAGCAGTTCTTC. Amino acid sequence: CASGYPPTGLAGANHNEQFF. The chain combines TRBV11-2 with TRBJ2-1; 13 bases line up with TRBD2. The CDR3 contains 20 residues. Germline V CDR1 and CDR2: SGHAT, FQNNGV. V was pared by 8 bases and J by 5 bases, with 21 bases of the junction left unmatched. Combining the CDR3 with reference TRBV11-2 and TRBJ2-1 gives the whole variable domain EAGVAQSPRYKIIEKRQSVAFWCNPISGHATLYWYQQILGQGPKLLIQFQNNGVVDDSQLPKDRFSAERLKGVDSTLKIQPAKLEDSAVYLCASGYPPTGLAGANHNEQFFGPGTRLTVL.

This clonotype was seen only a few times. The V call is TRBV12-5, the J call TRBJ2-1; TRBD2 agrees at 11 bases. Per germline, CDR1 LGHNT and CDR2 FRNRAP. The CDR3 is 15 amino acids. V shed 3 bases and J 8 bases; nucleotides not matched to a gene: 6. CDR3 residues: CASGFVSGGAYEQFF. DNA of the CDR3: TGTGCTAGTGGTTTTGTTAGCGGGGGGGCATATGAGCAGTTCTTC.

This clonotype was seen repeatedly, ten times or more. The chain has TRBV2 and TRBJ2-1, with TRBD1 matching 8 bases. Germline CDR1 reads SNHLY; CDR2 reads FYNNEI. Germline trimming cut 2 bases from V and 6 bases from J; bases unmatched to any gene: 3. This CDR3 is 14 amino acids long. CDR3 region: CASSEPGQANEQFF. In DNA, the CDR3 is TGTGCCAGCAGTGAACCGGGACAGGCCAATGAGCAGTTCTTC.

This clonotype was detected ten times or more. The J gene is TRBJ2-3, the V gene TRBV2; 8 bases align to TRBD2. Germline V gives CDR1 SNHLY, CDR2 FYNNEI. The ends lost 4 bases at V and 3 bases at J; junction bases unmatched: 3. This CDR3 is built from 14 residues. CDR3: CASSAGLATDTQYF. Written as DNA, the CDR3 is TGTGCCAGCAGTGCCGGACTAGCAACAGATACGCAGTATTTT.

This clonotype was seen a few times. Lacking the conserved final phenylalanine or tryptophan, this CDR3 likely reflects a read error. V and J are TRBV6-1 and TRBJ1-5; D might be TRBD1 (5 bases). CDR1 is MNHNS, CDR2 SASEGT, per germline. This CDR3 has 14 residues. Trimming took off 6 bases at V and 0 bases at J, with 9 bases between the two ends. The CDR3 DNA is TGTGCCAGCAGCTCCAGGGATAGCAATCAGCCCCAGCATTCT. Its protein product is CASSSRDSNQPQHS.

This clonotype was seen only a few times. The CDR3 DNA reads TGTGCCAGCAGCTGGCTTTCTGGTTTCGATGAGCAGTTCTTC. This sequence encodes CASSWLSGFDEQFF. This chain links TRBV7-8 with TRBJ2-1; D is undetermined. V gave up 4 bases and J gave up 8 bases, with 15 bases separating them. The CDR3 runs 14 residues. Germline values: CDR1 SGHVS, CDR2 FQNEAQ. Together with reference TRBV7-8 and TRBJ2-1, the CDR3 gives the full variable domain: GAGVSQSPRYKVAKRGQDVALRCDPISGHVSLFWYQQALGQGPEFLTYFQNEAQLDKSGLPSDRFFAERPEGSVSTLKIQRTQQEDSAVYLCASSWLSGFDEQFFGPGTRLTVL.

The rearrangement links TRBV13 to TRBJ2-3; D is perhaps TRBD2 (6 bases). The germline V gene has CDR1 PRHDT and CDR2 FYEKMQ (reference sequence). The V and J ends lost 6 bases and 7 bases respectively, with 23 bases between them. This CDR3 has 16 amino acids. CDR3 bases: TGTGCCAGCAGTGAAGGTTGGACCCCCCGGGAGAATACGCAGTATTTT. Its protein is CASSEGWTPRENTQYF.

This clonotype was recorded many times. J is TRBJ2-1 and V is TRBV5-1, with TRBD2 as a possible D gene (5 bases). This CDR3 has 15 amino acids. V lost 0 bases and J 7 bases, leaving 14 bases between the germline ends. The germline V gene has CDR1 SGHRS and CDR2 YFSETQ. CDR3: CASSLASRRENEQFF. The CDR3 DNA reads TGCGCCAGCAGCTTGGCTAGCAGGAGAGAGAATGAGCAGTTCTTC.